The rows below give T cell receptor beta chains drawn from one sample of a study of shared clonotypes between healthy human individuals. Here immunoSEQ multiplex PCR was the method, and the copy in TCRdb shows in-frame clones only, minus some. The table shows around 430,000 clones, with roughly 77% occurring only once. Sequencing used PBMCs. These receptors all come from a woman in her forties in good health. Some clones in this sample may be carry-over from other donors' samples. Each CDR3 is given with its conserved first and last residue. A D gene is named only where the DNA matches it firmly. Clone sizes are given selectively: once, few, many, or a class where the clone is expanded.

clone_size: .
v_call: TRBV18
d_call: .
j_call: TRBJ1-2
cdr3_aa: CASSQDSDFYGYTF
cdr3_nt: TGTGCCAGCTCACAGGACTCGGATTTCTATGGCTACACCTTC

clone_size: .
v_call: TRBV10-2
d_call: TRBD1
j_call: TRBJ1-1
cdr3_aa: CASSLTGDTEAFF
cdr3_nt: TGCGCCAGCAGCTTGACAGGGGACACTGAAGCTTTCTTT

clone_size: .
v_call: TRBV7-9
d_call: .
j_call: TRBJ2-6
cdr3_aa: CASSSTPPSGANVLTF
cdr3_nt: TGTGCCAGCAGCTCCACTCCCCCCTCTGGGGCCAACGTCCTGACTTTC

clone_size: .
v_call: TRBV9
d_call: .
j_call: TRBJ2-7
cdr3_aa: CASSVSSGTTSYEQYF
cdr3_nt: TGTGCCAGCAGCGTTTCTTCCGGGACGACCTCCTACGAGCAGTACTTC

clone_size: .
v_call: TRBV9
d_call: .
j_call: TRBJ2-3
cdr3_aa: CASSVGVSTDTQYF
cdr3_nt: TGTGCCAGCAGCGTAGGGGTCTCCACAGATACGCAGTATTTT

clone_size: .
v_call: TRBV28
d_call: .
j_call: TRBJ1-3
cdr3_aa: CASSSDHSGNTIYF
cdr3_nt: TGTGCCAGCAGTTCGGACCACTCTGGAAACACCATATATTTT

clone_size: .
v_call: TRBV28
d_call: .
j_call: TRBJ1-5
cdr3_aa: CASKDNQPQHF
cdr3_nt: TGTGCCAGCAAGGACAATCAGCCCCAGCATTTT

clone_size: .
v_call: TRBV7-2
d_call: .
j_call: TRBJ2-3
cdr3_aa: CASSLGPTDTQYF
cdr3_nt: TGTGCCAGCAGCTTAGGGCCTACAGATACGCAGTATTTT

clone_size: few
v_call: TRBV28
d_call: TRBD2
j_call: TRBJ2-7
cdr3_aa: CASSLGGGHEQYF
cdr3_nt: TGTGCCAGCAGTTTAGGGGGAGGGCACGAGCAGTACTTC

clone_size: .
v_call: TRBV5-1
d_call: .
j_call: TRBJ1-2
cdr3_aa: CASSLGASFSYGYTF
cdr3_nt: TGCGCCAGCAGCTTGGGGGCATCGTTTAGCTATGGCTACACCTTC

clone_size: .
v_call: TRBV29-1
d_call: .
j_call: TRBJ1-3
cdr3_aa: CSVTDSGDTIYF
cdr3_nt: TGCAGCGTCACGGACTCGGGGGACACCATATATTTT

clone_size: .
v_call: TRBV9
d_call: .
j_call: TRBJ2-7
cdr3_aa: CASSSNPGERYEQYF
cdr3_nt: TGTGCCAGCAGCTCCAACCCGGGAGAGAGATACGAGCAGTACTTC

clone_size: .
v_call: TRBV6-5
d_call: .
j_call: TRBJ1-3
cdr3_aa: CASSLRWSSGNTIYF
cdr3_nt: TGTGCCAGCAGCTTACGATGGAGCTCTGGAAACACCATATATTTT

clone_size: .
v_call: TRBV5-1
d_call: .
j_call: TRBJ2-2
cdr3_aa: CASNLFEGGSGELFF
cdr3_nt: TGCGCCAGCAACCTCTTCGAGGGGGGTAGTGGGGAGCTGTTTTTT